What follows is one T cell receptor beta chain and its context. The treatment denotes: over 15 received Ad26.COV2.S at low or high dose, single or two shots; 5 received placebo; per-sample allocation not given. Each sample was drawn 63 days after the first injection (of vaccine or placebo). An 18-55-year-old adult in Boston served as donor. The V gene lost 11 bases and the J gene lost 1 base, with 20 bases spanning the gap. The germline V gene has CDR1 WNHNN and CDR2 SYGVQD (reference sequence). This CDR3 spans 15 amino acids. The data were obtained in a study of Ad26.COV2.S vaccination and SARS-CoV-2 variants. Across the study: Among those in the COV1001 Ad26.COV2.S trial arm was the donor.

Sequenced by immunoSEQ multiplex PCR; TCRdb stores in-frame clones only, minus some. Among about 420,000 clones, 70% to 90% were seen once, and the ten largest hold about 4%. The chain carries TRBV10-1 and TRBJ2-5, with D uncertain. The sequence came from a person aged 18-65 years who received the Ad26.COV2.S COVID-19 vaccine or a placebo. The source was peripheral blood, collected in a trial of Ad26.COV2.S vaccine versus placebo. CDR3 nucleotides: TGCGCCGGAGAGAATAGACATCGACCCCAAGAGACCCAGTACTTC. Translation gives CAGENRHRPQETQYF.